This paragraph covers one T cell receptor beta chain sequence. The V end was cut by 2 bases, the J end by 15 bases, with 14 bases between. Germline values: CDR1 MDHEN, CDR2 SYDVKM. The CDR3 loop spans 12 amino acids. This record comes from a study of identical twins. TCRdb re-called the 5' RACE reads through MiXCR, storing one row per CDR3 protein. The sample records around 500,000 distinct CDR3 sequences, 12% to 15% being singletons. These data are also associated with another study on yellow fever vaccine responses in identical twins.

The sequence came from a young woman in good health. The rearrangement links TRBV28 to TRBJ2-1; D possibly corresponds to TRBD2 (5 bases). The specimen was CD4+ T cells sorted from blood. This chain's CDR3 is CASSLSKGDPFF. As DNA, the CDR3 is TGTGCCAGCAGTTTAAGCAAGGGAGACCCGTTCTTC.